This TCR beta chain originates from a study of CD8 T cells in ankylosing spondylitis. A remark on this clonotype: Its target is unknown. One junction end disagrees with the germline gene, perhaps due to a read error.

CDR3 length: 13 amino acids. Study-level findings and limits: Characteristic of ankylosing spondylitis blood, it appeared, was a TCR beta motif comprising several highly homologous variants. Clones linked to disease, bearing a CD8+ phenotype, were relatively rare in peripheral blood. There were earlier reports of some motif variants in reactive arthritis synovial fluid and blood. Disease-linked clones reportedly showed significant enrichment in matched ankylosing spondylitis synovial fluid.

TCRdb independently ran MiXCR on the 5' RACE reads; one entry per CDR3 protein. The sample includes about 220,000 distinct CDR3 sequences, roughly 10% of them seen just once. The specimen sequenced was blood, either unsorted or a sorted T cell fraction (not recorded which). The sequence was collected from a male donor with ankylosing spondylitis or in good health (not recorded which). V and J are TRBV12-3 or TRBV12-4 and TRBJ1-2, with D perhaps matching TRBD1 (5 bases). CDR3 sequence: CASSLGQNYGDTF. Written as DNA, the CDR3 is TGTGCCAGCAGTTTAGGACAGAACTATGGCGACACCTTC.